This record concerns one TCR beta chain sequence. Its antigen is unidentified. CDR3 length: 18 amino acids. Germline loops: CDR1 SGHRS, CDR2 YFSETQ. Trimming shortened V by 2 bases and J by 0 bases, and 18 bases separated the two germline ends. The data were taken from a study of cytomegalovirus exposure and HLA in healthy donors. Turning to the study itself: Early on, a data release was issued that held roughly 84 million unique TCRs from HLA-typed donors. Whole-study results and caveats: An analysis that was carried out later associated approximately 17,000 TCR beta sequences with HLA alleles at 0.05 false discovery rate.

The donors were healthy bone marrow donors. PCR amplification relied on 60 Vbeta primers (plus 13 Jbeta primers). The repertoire was sequenced with immunoSEQ multiplex PCR; TCRdb's copy has only in-frame clones and lacks some. The repertoire holds approximately 120,000 clones, over 75% seen once, with 1% to 1.5% in the top ten. Sample: PBMCs. This TCR derives from a man aged 45-60 years in good health and CMV-seronegative. V gene TRBV5-1 combines with J gene TRBJ2-1; perhaps TRBD2 as D (6 bases). The CDR3 here is CASSLGLASYSSYNEQFF. CDR3 nucleotides: TGCGCCAGCAGCTTAGGGCTAGCGAGTTATAGCTCCTACAATGAGCAGTTCTTC.